Included here is one T cell receptor beta chain sequence, with context. What it binds is unknown. V lost 5 bases and J lost 1, with 13 bases in between. The CDR3 length is 15 residues. The germline V gene has CDR1 LGHNA and CDR2 YSLEER. PCR amplification relied on 60 Vbeta primers (plus 13 Jbeta primers). Repertoires were generated with immunoSEQ multiplex PCR, while TCRdb's copy carries only in-frame clones and drops some. Reported are 45,000 to 55,000 clones; the ten largest clones contain approximately 6.6%. This specimen comes from a study of cytomegalovirus exposure and HLA in healthy donors. The study, taken as a whole, reports: Listed as cytomegalovirus-associated were over 150 TCR beta chains. Because they were indistinguishable, some V segments, including TRBV6-2 and TRBV6-3, were excluded. Near-uniform donor sequencing depth was presumed by presence/absence analyses.

The sample comprised PBMCs. This TCR came from a male donor in good health and CMV-seropositive. The chain uses TRBV4-3 and TRBJ2-3, with D perhaps TRBD1 (5 bases). CDR3 amino acids: CASSFQGTRTDTQYF. CDR3 sequence (DNA): TGCGCCAGCAGCTTCCAGGGAACACGCACAGATACGCAGTATTTT.